This TCR beta chain was captured in a study of blood T cell repertoires in COVID-19. For the study at large: Sites in the United States, Italy and Spain provided acute and convalescent COVID-19 samples. Sources were T cells, B-cell-depleted T cells, or PBMCs; the material itself was cDNA or gDNA.

How the authors handled the data: Reference gene primer amplification in the assay estimated nucleated cell counts. Produced via immunoSEQ multiplex PCR; TCRdb's table is partial and in-frame only. V and J calls and clone size are given by that table; D and trimming were obtained from the DNA. This table holds some 180,000 clones, approximately 89% found once. Trimming took 6 bases from V and 6 from J, leaving 17 bases between them. Germline lookup yields CDR1 ENHRY and CDR2 SYGVKD. The CDR3 sequence is 15 residues long. The sequenced sample was peripheral blood. The sequence derives from a woman aged 60-75 years with acute or convalescent COVID-19. The chain joins TRBV10-3 to TRBJ2-2, with a weak D call TRBD1 (6 bases). CDR3 loop: CAISPHRAGPGELFF. Written as DNA, the CDR3 is TGTGCCATCAGCCCACACAGGGCGGGCCCCGGGGAGCTGTTTTTT.